Each of the 14 T cell receptor beta chains below was sequenced from the same sample in a study of T cells after yellow fever vaccination. TCRdb processed the 5' RACE reads anew with MiXCR; each CDR3 protein has one entry. The table lists 300,000 to 400,000 distinct CDR3 sequences, under 15% of them singletons. The sequenced sample was CD4+ T cells sorted from PBMCs, obtained 15 days after the yellow fever booster vaccination. The origin of the receptors is a man between 18 and 29 years old who received the YFV17D yellow fever vaccine.

This clonotype was seen at least ten times. J is TRBJ1-1 and V is TRBV2, with TRBD1 matching over 10 bases. This CDR3 contains 14 residues. V shed 7 bases and J 5 bases; nucleotides not matched to a gene: 7. The V gene's germline CDR1 is SNHLY and CDR2 FYNNEI. This chain's CDR3 is CASTSGTGVTEAFF. The CDR3 DNA reads as TGTGCCAGCACCTCCGGGACAGGGGTAACTGAAGCTTTCTTT.

J is TRBJ2-2 and V is TRBV6-1; D gene ambiguous. The germline V gene encodes CDR1 MNHNS and CDR2 SASEGT. Trimming removed 4 bases from V and 1 base from J, with 10 bases in between. The CDR3 is 15 residues long. For the CDR3, the DNA is TGTGCCAGCAGTGGAGAGACACGGAACACCGGGGAGCTGTTTTTT. This translates into CASSGETRNTGELFF.

This clonotype came up a few times. V usage is TRBV27 and J usage is TRBJ1-5; tentatively, D is TRBD1 (5 bases). The CDR3 contains 14 residues. Germline V gene sequence: CDR1 MNHEY, CDR2 SMNVEV (reference sequence). Trimming removed 6 bases from V and 1 base from J, with 10 bases in between. CDR3 amino acids: CASSKDRSNQPQHF. The CDR3 nucleotides are TGTGCCAGCAGCAAAGACAGAAGCAATCAGCCCCAGCATTTT.

In this sample, this clonotype turned up a few times. This chain links TRBV7-8 with TRBJ2-5; D tentatively reads TRBD1 or TRBD2 (5 bases each). CDR3 size: 13 residues. V gave up 8 bases and J gave up 1 base, with 11 bases separating them. Germline CDR1 and CDR2: SGHVS and FQNEAQ. The CDR3 sequence: CASGDVSQETQYF. The CDR3 bases are TGTGCCAGCGGGGACGTCTCCCAAGAGACCCAGTACTTC.

This clonotype occurred a few times. V is TRBV20-1 and J is TRBJ1-2; D is ambiguous. V lost 2 bases to trimming and J lost 5 bases, with 15 bases between them. The CDR3 length is 14 residues. Germline CDR1 is DFQATT and CDR2 is SNEGSKA (reference sequence). The DNA of the CDR3 is TGCAGTGCTAGACTTCCCGGGTCCCCTTATGGCTACACCTTC. Residues: CSARLPGSPYGYTF.

The table lists this clonotype with a few counts. V gene TRBV6-5 combines with J gene TRBJ1-2; D not certain. The CDR3 runs 13 residues. V lost 2 bases and J 5 bases, leaving 9 bases between the germline ends. Germline CDR1 reads MNHEY; CDR2 reads SVGAGI. The CDR3 DNA follows: TGTGCCAGCAGTTACGGCAGGTTATATGGCTACACCTTC. This encodes CASSYGRLYGYTF.

This clonotype was seen a handful of times. The rearrangement uses TRBV3-1 and TRBJ2-2, with D unresolved. Deletions cut 5 bases from V and 7 bases from J, with 5 bases between. CDR1 and CDR2 (germline): LGHDT, YNNKEL (reference sequence). There are 11 residues in the CDR3. The CDR3 DNA reads TGTGCCAGCAGCTTAGTCGGGGAGCTGTTTTTT. Translating it yields CASSLVGELFF.

The J gene is TRBJ2-1, the V gene TRBV20-1; 11 bases are a match to TRBD2. This CDR3 contains 14 residues. Per the germline V gene, CDR1 is DFQATT and CDR2 is SNEGSKA (reference sequence). With V trimmed by 2 bases and J by 7 bases, 4 bases remained unmatched. For the CDR3, the DNA is TGCAGTGCTAGAACTAGCGGGGGTAGGAATGAGCAGTTCTTC. Encoded protein: CSARTSGGRNEQFF.

The chain is built from TRBV10-3 and TRBJ2-3; TRBD2 aligns across 10 bases. The germline V gene has CDR1 ENHRY and CDR2 SYGVKD. V lost 1 base to trimming and J lost 7 bases; unmatched junction nucleotides: 8. The CDR3 runs 16 residues. The CDR3 region is CAISEYEASGGYTQYF. The DNA of the CDR3 is TGTGCCATCAGTGAGTATGAGGCTAGCGGGGGATATACGCAGTATTTT.

The gene calls are TRBV20-1 and TRBJ2-3; 7 bases are a match to TRBD2. The CDR3 has 15 amino acids. With 3 bases clipped from V and 0 bases from J, the junction kept 6 bases outside the gene matches. CDR1 DFQATT and CDR2 SNEGSKA come from the germline V gene (reference sequence). In DNA, the CDR3 is TGCAGTGCTAGCTCGAGCGGGGATAGCACAGATACGCAGTATTTT. Protein sequence: CSASSSGDSTDTQYF.

In its sample, this clonotype was seen many times. The CDR3 region is CASSFVGGTEAFF. CDR3 sequence (DNA): TGTGCCAGCAGTTTCGTGGGGGGTACTGAAGCTTTCTTT. The rearrangement uses TRBV12-3 or TRBV12-4 and TRBJ1-1; TRBD1 might be the D (5 bases). This CDR3 region has 13 residues. V lost 3 bases to trimming and J lost 5 bases, with 10 bases between them.

V and J are TRBV6-6 and TRBJ1-4; possibly TRBD1 for D (6 bases). CDR1 is MNHNY, CDR2 SVGAGI, per germline (reference sequence). The V end lost 4 bases, the J end lost 8 bases, and 17 bases lay between the germline ends. The CDR3 consists of 15 residues. In DNA form, the CDR3 reads TGTGCCAGCAGTTTTCCCGGGACAAGTGGGGAAAAACTGTTTTTT. Protein: CASSFPGTSGEKLFF.

The rearrangement uses TRBV6-2 or TRBV6-3 and TRBJ2-1; 15 bases agree with TRBD2. The CDR3 is made up of 18 amino acids. Germline V CDR1 and CDR2: MNHEY, SVGEGT. Unmatched junction bases numbered 10, after V lost 10 bases and J lost 0 bases. The CDR3 protein is CATRRGLAGGNSYNEQFF. The CDR3 bases are TGTGCCACCCGTCGGGGACTAGCGGGGGGCAACTCCTACAATGAGCAGTTCTTC.

Only a few counts were recorded for this clonotype. The gene calls are TRBV29-1 and TRBJ1-2; TRBD1 agrees at 11 bases. CDR1 and CDR2 (germline): SQVTM, ANQGSEA. This CDR3 has 13 amino acids. V was pared by 6 bases and J by 10 bases, with 10 bases of the junction left unmatched. The CDR3 here is CSVSWGQGEVYTF. CDR3 nucleotides: TGCAGCGTAAGCTGGGGACAGGGGGAAGTCTACACCTTC.